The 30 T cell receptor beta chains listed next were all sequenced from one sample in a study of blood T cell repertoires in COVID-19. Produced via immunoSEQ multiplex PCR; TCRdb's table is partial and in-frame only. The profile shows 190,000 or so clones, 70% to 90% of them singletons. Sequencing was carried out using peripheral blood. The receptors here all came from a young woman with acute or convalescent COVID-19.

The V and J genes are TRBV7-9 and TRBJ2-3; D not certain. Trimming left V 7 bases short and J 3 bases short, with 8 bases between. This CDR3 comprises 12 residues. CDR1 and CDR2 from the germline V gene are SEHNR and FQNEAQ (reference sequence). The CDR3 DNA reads TGTGCCAGCACCGAGGTTACAGATACGCAGTATTTT. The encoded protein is CASTEVTDTQYF.

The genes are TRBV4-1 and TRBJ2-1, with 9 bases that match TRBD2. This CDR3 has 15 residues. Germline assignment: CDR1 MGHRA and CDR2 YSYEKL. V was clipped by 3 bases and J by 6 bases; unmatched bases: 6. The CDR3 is CASSHGREGLNEQFF. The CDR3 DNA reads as TGCGCCAGCAGCCATGGGCGGGAGGGCCTCAATGAGCAGTTCTTC.

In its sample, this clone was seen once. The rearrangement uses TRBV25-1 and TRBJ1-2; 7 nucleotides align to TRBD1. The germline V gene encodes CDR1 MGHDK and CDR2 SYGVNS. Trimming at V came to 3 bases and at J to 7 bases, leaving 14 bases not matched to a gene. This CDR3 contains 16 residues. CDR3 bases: TGTGCCAGCAGTGACAGGGGCGACAGGGACCTCCGTGGCTACACCTTC. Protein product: CASSDRGDRDLRGYTF.

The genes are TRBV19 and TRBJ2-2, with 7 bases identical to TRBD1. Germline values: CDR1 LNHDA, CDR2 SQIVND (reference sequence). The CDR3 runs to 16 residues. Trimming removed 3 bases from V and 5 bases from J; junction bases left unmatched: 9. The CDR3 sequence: CASSISLGQATGELFF. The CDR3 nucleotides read TGTGCCAGTAGTATTTCTCTCGGACAGGCGACCGGGGAGCTGTTTTTT.

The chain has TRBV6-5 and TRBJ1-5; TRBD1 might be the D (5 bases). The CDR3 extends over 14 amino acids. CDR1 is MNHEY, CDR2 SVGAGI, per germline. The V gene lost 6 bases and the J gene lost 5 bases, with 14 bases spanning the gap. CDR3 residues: CASRYGGSDQPQHF. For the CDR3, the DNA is TGTGCCAGCAGGTACGGGGGGAGCGATCAGCCCCAGCATTTT.

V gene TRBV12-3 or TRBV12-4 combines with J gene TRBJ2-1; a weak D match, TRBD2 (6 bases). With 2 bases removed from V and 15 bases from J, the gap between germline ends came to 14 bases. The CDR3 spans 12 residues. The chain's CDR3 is CASSLLRDFRFF. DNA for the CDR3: TGTGCCAGCAGTTTACTGAGGGACTTCCGGTTCTTC.

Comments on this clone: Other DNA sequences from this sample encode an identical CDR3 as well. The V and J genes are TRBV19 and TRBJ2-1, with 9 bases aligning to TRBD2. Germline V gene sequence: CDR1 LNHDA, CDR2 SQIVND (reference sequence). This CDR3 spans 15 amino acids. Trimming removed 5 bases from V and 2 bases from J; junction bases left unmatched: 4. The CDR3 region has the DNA TGTGCCAGTAGTGTAACTAGCGGGCCCTACAATGAGCAGTTCTTC. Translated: CASSVTSGPYNEQFF.

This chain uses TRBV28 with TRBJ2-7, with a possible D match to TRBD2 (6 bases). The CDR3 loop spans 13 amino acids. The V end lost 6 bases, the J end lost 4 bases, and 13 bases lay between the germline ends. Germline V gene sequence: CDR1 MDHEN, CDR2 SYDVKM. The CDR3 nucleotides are TGTGCCAGCAGATTACGGGGGTCTTACGAGCAGTACTTC. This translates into CASRLRGSYEQYF.

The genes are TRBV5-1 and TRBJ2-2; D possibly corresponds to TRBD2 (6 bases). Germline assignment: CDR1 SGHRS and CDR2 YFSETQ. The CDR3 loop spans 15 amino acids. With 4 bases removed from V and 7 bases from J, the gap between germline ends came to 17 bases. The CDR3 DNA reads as TGCGCCAGCAGCCTGGGGACTTCATCCTACGGGGAGCTGTTTTTT. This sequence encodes CASSLGTSSYGELFF.

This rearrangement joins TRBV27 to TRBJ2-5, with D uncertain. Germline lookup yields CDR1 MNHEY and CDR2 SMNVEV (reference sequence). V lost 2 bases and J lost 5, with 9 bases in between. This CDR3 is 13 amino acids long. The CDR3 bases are TGTGCCAGCAGTTTAGAGGAAAGGGAGACCCAGTACTTC. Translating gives CASSLEERETQYF.

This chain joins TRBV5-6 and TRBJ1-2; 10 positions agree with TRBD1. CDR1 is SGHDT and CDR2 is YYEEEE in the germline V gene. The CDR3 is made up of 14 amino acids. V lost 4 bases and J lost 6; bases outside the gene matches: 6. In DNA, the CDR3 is TGTGCCAGCAGCGTTGGACAGGGGGACGATGGCTACACCTTC. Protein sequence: CASSVGQGDDGYTF.

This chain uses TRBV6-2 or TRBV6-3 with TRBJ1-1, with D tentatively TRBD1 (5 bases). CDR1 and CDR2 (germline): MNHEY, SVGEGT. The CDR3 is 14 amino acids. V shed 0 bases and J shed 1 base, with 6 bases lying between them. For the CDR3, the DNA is TGTGCCAGCAGTTACTCGGGGGGGAACACTGAAGCTTTCTTT. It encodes CASSYSGGNTEAFF.

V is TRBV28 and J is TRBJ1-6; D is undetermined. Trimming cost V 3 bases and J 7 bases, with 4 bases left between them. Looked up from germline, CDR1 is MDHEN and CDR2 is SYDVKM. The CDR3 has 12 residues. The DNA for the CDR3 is TGTGCCAGCAGTTTTCGGAATTCACCCCTCCACTTT. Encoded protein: CASSFRNSPLHF.

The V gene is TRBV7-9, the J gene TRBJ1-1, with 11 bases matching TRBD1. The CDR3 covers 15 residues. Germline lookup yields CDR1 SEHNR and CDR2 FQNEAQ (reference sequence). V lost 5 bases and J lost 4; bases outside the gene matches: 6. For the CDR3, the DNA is TGTGCCAGCAGCCGGACAGGGGGCGGTGGCACTGAAGCTTTCTTT. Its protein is CASSRTGGGGTEAFF.

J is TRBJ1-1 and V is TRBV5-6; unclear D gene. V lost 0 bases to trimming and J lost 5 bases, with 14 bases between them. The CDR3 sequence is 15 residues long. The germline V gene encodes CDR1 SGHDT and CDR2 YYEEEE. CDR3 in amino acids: CASSLGWQAETEAFF. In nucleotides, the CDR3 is TGTGCCAGCAGCTTGGGGTGGCAGGCTGAAACTGAAGCTTTCTTT.

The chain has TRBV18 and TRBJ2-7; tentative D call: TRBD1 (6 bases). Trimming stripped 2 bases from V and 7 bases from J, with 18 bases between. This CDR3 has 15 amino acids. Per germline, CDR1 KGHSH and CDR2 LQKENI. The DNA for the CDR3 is TGTGCCAGCTCACCAATTGGACAGCCACGTCGAGAGCAGTACTTC. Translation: CASSPIGQPRREQYF. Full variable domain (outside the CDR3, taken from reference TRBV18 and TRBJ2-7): NAGVMQNPRHLVRRRGQEARLRCSPMKGHSHVYWYRQLPEEGLKFMVYLQKENIIDESGMPKERFSAEFPKEGPSILRIQQVVRGDSAAYFCASSPIGQPRREQYFGPGTRLTVT.

The CDR3 loop is CASGQERQETQYF. For the CDR3, the DNA is TGTGCCAGCGGACAGGAGCGGCAAGAGACCCAGTACTTC. This chain joins TRBV2 and TRBJ2-5; 7 bases match TRBD1. J was trimmed by 2 bases and V by 8 bases; bases with no gene match: 5. Germline V CDR1 and CDR2: SNHLY, FYNNEI. This CDR3 comprises 13 residues.

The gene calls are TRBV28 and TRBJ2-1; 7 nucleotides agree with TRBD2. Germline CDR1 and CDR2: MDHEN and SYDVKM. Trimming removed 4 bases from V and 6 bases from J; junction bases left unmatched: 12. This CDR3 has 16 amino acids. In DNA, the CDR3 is TGTGCCAGCAGTTCAGCCGCTAGCGGTCGTCGCAATGAGCAGTTCTTC. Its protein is CASSSAASGRRNEQFF.

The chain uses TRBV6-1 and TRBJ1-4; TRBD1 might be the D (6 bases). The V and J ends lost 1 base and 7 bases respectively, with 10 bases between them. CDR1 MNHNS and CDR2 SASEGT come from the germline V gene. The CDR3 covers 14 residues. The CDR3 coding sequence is TGTGCCAGCAGTGAAGACAGGGACGGTGAAAAACTGTTTTTT. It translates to CASSEDRDGEKLFF.

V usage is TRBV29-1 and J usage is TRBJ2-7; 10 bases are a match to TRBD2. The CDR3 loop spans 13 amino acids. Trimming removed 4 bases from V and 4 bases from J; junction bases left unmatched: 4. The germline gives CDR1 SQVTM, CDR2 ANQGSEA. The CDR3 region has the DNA TGCAGCGTTGCTAGCGGGGGAATTTACGAGCAGTACTTC. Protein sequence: CSVASGGIYEQYF.

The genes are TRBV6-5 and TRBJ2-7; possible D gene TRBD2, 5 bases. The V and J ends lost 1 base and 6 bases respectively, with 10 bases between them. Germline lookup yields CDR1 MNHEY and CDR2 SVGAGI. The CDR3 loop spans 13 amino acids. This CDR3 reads CASSYWAAGEQYF. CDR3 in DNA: TGTGCCAGCAGTTACTGGGCGGCGGGCGAGCAGTACTTC.

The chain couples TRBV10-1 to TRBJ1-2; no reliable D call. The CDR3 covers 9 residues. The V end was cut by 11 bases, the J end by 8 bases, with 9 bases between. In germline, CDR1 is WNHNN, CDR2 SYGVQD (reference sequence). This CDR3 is CAGVRGYTF. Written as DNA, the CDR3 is TGCGCCGGAGTTCGAGGCTACACCTTC.

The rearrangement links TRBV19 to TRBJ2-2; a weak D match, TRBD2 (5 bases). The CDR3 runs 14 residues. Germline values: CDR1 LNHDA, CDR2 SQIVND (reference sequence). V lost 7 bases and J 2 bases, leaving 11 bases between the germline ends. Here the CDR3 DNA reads TGTGCCAGTATTGGACTGTTTAACACCGGGGAGCTGTTTTTT. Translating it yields CASIGLFNTGELFF.

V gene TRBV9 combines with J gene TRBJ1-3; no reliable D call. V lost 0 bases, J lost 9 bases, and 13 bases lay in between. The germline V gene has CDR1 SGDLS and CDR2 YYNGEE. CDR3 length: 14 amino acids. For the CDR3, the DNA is TGTGCCAGCAGCGTAGAACCCTTCCCCGGCACCATATATTTT. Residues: CASSVEPFPGTIYF.

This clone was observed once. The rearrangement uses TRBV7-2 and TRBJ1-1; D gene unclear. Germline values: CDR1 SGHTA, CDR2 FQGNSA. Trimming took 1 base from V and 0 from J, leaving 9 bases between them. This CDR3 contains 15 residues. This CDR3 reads CASSLDSGMNTEAFF. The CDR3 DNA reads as TGTGCCAGCAGCTTAGACAGTGGCATGAACACTGAAGCTTTCTTT. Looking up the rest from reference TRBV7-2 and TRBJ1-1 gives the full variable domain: GAGVSQSPSNKVTEKGKDVELRCDPISGHTALYWYRQSLGQGLEFLIYFQGNSAPDKSGLPSDRFSAERTGGSVSTLTIQRTQQEDSAVYLCASSLDSGMNTEAFFGQGTRLTVV.

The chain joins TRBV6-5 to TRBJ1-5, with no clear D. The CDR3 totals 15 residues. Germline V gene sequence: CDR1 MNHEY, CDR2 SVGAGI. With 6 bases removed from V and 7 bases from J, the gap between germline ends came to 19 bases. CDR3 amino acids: CASRREQFYPQPQHF. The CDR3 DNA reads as TGTGCCAGCAGGCGGGAGCAATTTTATCCCCAGCCCCAGCATTTT.

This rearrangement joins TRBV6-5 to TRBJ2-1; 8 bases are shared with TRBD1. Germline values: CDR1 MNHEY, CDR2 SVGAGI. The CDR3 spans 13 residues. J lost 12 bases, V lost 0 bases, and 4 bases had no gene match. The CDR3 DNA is TGTGCCAGCAGTTACTCTCCCGGACAGGGGCAGTTCTTC. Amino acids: CASSYSPGQGQFF.

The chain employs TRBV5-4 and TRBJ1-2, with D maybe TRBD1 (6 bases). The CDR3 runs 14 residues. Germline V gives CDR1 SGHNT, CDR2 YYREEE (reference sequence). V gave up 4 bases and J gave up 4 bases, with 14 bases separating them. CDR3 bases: TGTGCCAGCAGCCAAATGGGGGGGGCCTATGGCTACACCTTC. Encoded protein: CASSQMGGAYGYTF.

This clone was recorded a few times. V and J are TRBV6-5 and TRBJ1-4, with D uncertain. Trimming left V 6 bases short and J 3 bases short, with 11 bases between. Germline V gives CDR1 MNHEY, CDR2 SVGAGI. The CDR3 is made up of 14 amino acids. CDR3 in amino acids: CASSQTLANEKLFF. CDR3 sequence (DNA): TGTGCCAGCAGCCAGACACTAGCTAATGAAAAACTGTTTTTT.

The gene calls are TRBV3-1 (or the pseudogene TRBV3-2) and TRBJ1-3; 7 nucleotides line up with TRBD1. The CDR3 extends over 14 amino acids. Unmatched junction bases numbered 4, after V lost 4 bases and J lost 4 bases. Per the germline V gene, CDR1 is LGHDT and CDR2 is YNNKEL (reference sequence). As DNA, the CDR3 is TGTGCCAGCAGCCCGACAGGGTCAGGAAACACCATATATTTT. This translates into CASSPTGSGNTIYF.